This note documents a single TCR beta chain sequence. The CDR3 has 13 residues. V gave up 4 bases and J gave up 9 bases; unmatched junction bases: 6. Germline lookup yields CDR1 SGHRS and CDR2 YFSETQ. Authors' analysis steps: Amplified reference gene primers provided the basis for estimating nucleated cell counts. TCRdb's table, derived via immunoSEQ multiplex PCR, lists solely in-frame clones and lacks some. V, J and clone size derive from that table, while D and trimming were established from the DNA sequence. The table lists approximately 170,000 clones, 75% to 90% of them singletons, with roughly 7.5% in the top ten. The sample originates from a study of blood T cell repertoires in COVID-19. Overall study: Some COVID-19 samples were acute and others convalescent; all came from the United States, Italy and Spain.

This sequence joins TRBV5-1 and TRBJ2-1; 8 bases fit TRBD2. This clonotype was obtained from a woman aged 70-85 years with COVID-19, enrolled during active disease. Sequencing was done on a sample of peripheral blood. CDR3 amino acids: CASSNGLASEQFF. CDR3 sequence (DNA): TGCGCCAGCAGCAACGGACTAGCTAGTGAGCAGTTCTTC.